This TCR beta chain derives from a study of blood T cell repertoires in COVID-19 (TCRdb year 2020). Regarding the study in general: Samples covering the acute and convalescent phases of COVID-19 were provided by collaborators in the United States, Italy and Spain. The sample metadata nearly always contained a de-identified subject ID, COVID-19 status, age in years and sex. Samples came from the ongoing ImmuneRACE study (first 160 participants) plus 1,254 subjects from 6 global collaborators. A freely available public database, intended as a resource for researchers studying the immune response to SARS-CoV-2, is where the repertoires were released. The prospective study material was composed of cDNA or gDNA derived from T cells, B-cell-depleted T cells, or PBMCs. Subjects who had been exposed to COVID-19, were actively infected with it, or had recovered from it provided the deeply sampled blood TCRbeta repertoires that made up the dataset. Where HLA class I and class II types were available, the types were taken from metadata supplied by the sample provider, not from assay-based typing. Study-wide findings and limitations: The quantity of clinical and demographic metadata differed by source and by participant and was supplied without curation.

A remark on this clone: The target of this receptor is not known. No base quality values were provided; no much bigger clone lies one nucleotide off.

Collaborating institutions collected whole blood in K2EDTA tubes following their own protocols. For TCRbeta analysis, collaborators shipped samples as frozen whole blood, isolated PBMCs, or DNA extracted from either of those sample types. Trimming costs V 1 base and J 4 bases, and their ends lie 13 bases apart. The germline V gene (reference sequence) provides CDR1 LNHDA and CDR2 SQIVND. The CDR3, cysteine through phenylalanine, is 15 amino acids long. Of the read, only the CDR3 DNA is kept; its 45 bases are in frame from base 1. The immunoSEQ Assay, a bias-controlled multiplex PCR, was used to amplify TCRbeta CDR3 regions from genomic DNA. On the authors' methods: The number of nucleated cells in each sample was estimated from the amplification of reference gene primers within the assay. To quantify the absolute abundance of each unique TCRbeta CDR3 rearrangement, sequence reads were collapsed and filtered. Productive Simpson clonality was computed per sample as the square root of Simpson's diversity index over productive rearrangements. Held by TCRdb, this immuneACCESS table contains in-frame sequences only and omits some clones. Under half of the omission traces to an unresolved V gene where checked; the cause of the rest is unknown. The V and J calls and clone size were taken over from that table, and D and trimming were inferred from the DNA. This sample holds hundreds of thousands of clones; approximately 90% were observed only once. The biggest ten clones account for roughly 1.4% of the sample.

Recombination linked TRBV19 to TRBJ1-1, and the D gene may be TRBD1, 6 bases matching. The sequence derives from a woman in her 30s with active or convalescent COVID-19. The sequencing input was peripheral blood. CDR3 protein: CASSIGTGKGTEAFF. DNA sequence: TGTGCCAGTAGTATAGGTACAGGGAAGGGCACTGAAGCTTTCTTT.